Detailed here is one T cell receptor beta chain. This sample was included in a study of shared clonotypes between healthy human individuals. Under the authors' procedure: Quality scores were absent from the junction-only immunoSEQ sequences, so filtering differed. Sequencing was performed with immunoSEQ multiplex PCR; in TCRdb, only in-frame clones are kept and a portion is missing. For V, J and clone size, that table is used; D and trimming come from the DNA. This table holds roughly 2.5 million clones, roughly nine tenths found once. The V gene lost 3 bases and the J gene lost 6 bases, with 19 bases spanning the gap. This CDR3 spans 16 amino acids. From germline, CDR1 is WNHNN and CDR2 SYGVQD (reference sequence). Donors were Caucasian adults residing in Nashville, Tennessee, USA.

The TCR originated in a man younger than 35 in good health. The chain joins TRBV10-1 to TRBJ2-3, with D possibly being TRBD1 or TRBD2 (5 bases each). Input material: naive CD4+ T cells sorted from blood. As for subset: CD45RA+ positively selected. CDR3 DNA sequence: TGCGCCAGCAGTGACCCCGGGGCCGGTTCGTTGGATACGCAGTATTTT. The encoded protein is CASSDPGAGSLDTQYF.